This entry is about one T cell receptor (beta chain). Antigen specificity is unknown. These data originate in a study of T cell responses to AZD1222 COVID-19 vaccine. The overall study: Researchers grouped second doses given at about 4 or about 12 weeks into one pool. Study-wide findings and caveats: Donors, mostly white British, included more females; clonal diversity was possibly underestimated. Only 6 or 7 people who got AZD1222 tested seropositive at baseline.

V was clipped by 4 bases and J by 3 bases; unmatched bases: 5. CDR3 length: 16 amino acids. Germline CDR1 and CDR2: SGHDN and FVKESK. Method: immunoSEQ multiplex PCR; TCRdb's copy keeps in-frame clones and lacks some. The sample lists approximately 35,000 clones, 75% to 90% seen once, with approximately 6.6% in the top ten. This material consisted of peripheral blood, taken on day 0 of AZD1222 vaccination. The rearrangement links TRBV14 to TRBJ2-3; 12 nucleotides line up with TRBD2. This clonotype was obtained from an adult in good health. The CDR3 sequence: CASSPRLAGATDTQYF. DNA of the CDR3: TGTGCCAGCAGCCCGAGACTAGCGGGAGCGACAGATACGCAGTATTTT. Variable domain in full (rest from reference TRBV14 and TRBJ2-3): EAGVTQFPSHSVIEKGQTVTLRCDPISGHDNLYWYRRVMGKEIKFLLHFVKESKQDESGMPNNRFLAERTGGTYSTLKVQPAELEDSGVYFCASSPRLAGATDTQYFGPGTRLTVL.